Presented here are 4 T cell receptor beta chains from one specimen sequenced in a study of cytomegalovirus exposure and HLA in healthy donors. The PCR had 60 Vbeta and 13 Jbeta primers. TCRdb keeps only in-frame clones here, not all; method: immunoSEQ multiplex PCR. Altogether some 150,000 clones are present, 71% being singletons, with the ten largest covering more than 2.5%. The sample taken for sequencing was PBMCs. These receptors came from a woman aged 30 to 39 in good health and CMV-seronegative.

The genes are TRBV21-1 and TRBJ1-1; TRBD1, the D gene given by the table, was not confirmed from the DNA. TRBV21-1 is termed a pseudogene. The CDR3 sequence is 13 residues long. The CDR3 here is CASARTANTEAFF. The CDR3 DNA sequence: TGTGCCAGCGCCCGGACAGCGAACACTGAAGCTTTCTTT.

V usage is TRBV5-1 and J usage is TRBJ2-2; D is possibly TRBD2 (5 bases). With 0 bases removed from V and 8 bases from J, the gap between germline ends came to 8 bases. Germline lookup yields CDR1 SGHRS and CDR2 YFSETQ. The CDR3 loop spans 13 amino acids. The CDR3 loop reads CASSLDGKGELFF. As DNA, the CDR3 is TGCGCCAGCAGCTTGGACGGGAAGGGGGAGCTGTTTTTT.

This chain joins TRBV2 and TRBJ1-5; D perhaps matches TRBD1 (6 bases). The CDR3 extends over 13 amino acids. Trimming shortened V by 5 bases and J by 3 bases, and 8 bases separated the two germline ends. The V gene's germline CDR1 is SNHLY and CDR2 FYNNEI. CDR3 coding DNA: TGTGCCAGCAGTTCAGGGGCCAATCAGCCCCAGCATTTT. Encoded protein: CASSSGANQPQHF.

Only one count was recorded for this clone. J is TRBJ1-2 and V is TRBV30; a possible D gene is TRBD1 (5 bases). Trimming took off 3 bases at V and 6 bases at J, with 14 bases between the two ends. Germline CDR1 and CDR2: GTSNPN and SVGIG (reference sequence). The CDR3 consists of 13 residues. DNA of the CDR3: TGTGCCTGGAGGACTTCAGGGAGGCATGGCTACACCTTC. Protein sequence: CAWRTSGRHGYTF.